This T cell receptor beta chain was identified in a study of blood T cell repertoires in COVID-19. TCRdb's table, derived via immunoSEQ multiplex PCR, lists solely in-frame clones and lacks some. This table holds fewer than 500,000 clones, roughly 90% found once. There are 15 residues in the CDR3. In germline, CDR1 is MNHEY, CDR2 SVGAGI. The V end lost 1 base, the J end lost 3 bases, and 13 bases lay between the germline ends. Sequenced input: peripheral blood. The genes are TRBV6-5 and TRBJ2-7; perhaps TRBD1 as D (5 bases). This TCR was sampled from a man aged 18 to 35 with COVID-19, enrolled during active disease. The CDR3 sequence: CASSYFQGKNYEQYF. The CDR3, as DNA: TGTGCCAGCAGTTACTTCCAGGGTAAAAACTACGAGCAGTACTTC.